This T cell receptor beta chain was sequenced during a study of CD8 T cells in Susac syndrome. TEMRA cells were FACS-enriched, with CD8+ and CD4+ T cells isolated negatively. Trimming took 3 bases from V and 7 from J; bases not matched to a gene: 12. CDR1 is GTSNPN and CDR2 is SVGIG in the germline V gene (reference sequence). This CDR3 has 16 residues. It was with random hexamers that about 0.45 to 1 ug RNA was reverse transcribed. MiXCR, applied by TCRdb to the immunoSEQ multiplex PCR reads, yields one record per CDR3 protein. The profile shows 150,000 to 200,000 distinct CDR3 sequences, roughly 96% of them singletons.

The rearrangement joins TRBV30 to TRBJ2-3; 11 nucleotides match TRBD2. The sample taken for sequencing was CD8+ T cells from PBMCs. The sequence was obtained from a human donor with multiple sclerosis. The CDR3 loop reads CAWRPPRTSGLYTQYF. CDR3 DNA sequence: TGTGCCTGGAGACCCCCCCGGACTAGCGGGTTATATACGCAGTATTTT.